This section outlines one T cell receptor (beta chain) sequence together with its context. This clone's antigen is unknown. Base quality data are lacking; no much larger clone is found one base away. This record belongs to a study of early T cells in non-severe SARS-CoV-2 infection (dated by TCRdb to about 2021). About the investigation overall: Bulk RNA from unsorted whole blood was used for TCR sequencing, so alpha and beta chains could not be paired.

Paper-wide results and their limitations: VDJdb matching was skewed toward anti-spike CD8 responses, so virus-specific expansions were likely underestimated and private and CD4 specificities were missed.

A case-control design nested within a healthcare worker cohort in London, UK, was used, with weekly nasopharyngeal swab PCR tests and blood sampling performed. Between 23 and 31 March 2020, the week of the UK lockdown, healthcare workers were enrolled and then followed up weekly for as long as 16 weeks. The junction shows trimming of 6 bases on V and 6 bases on J, plus 17 bases between the germline ends. CDR1 and CDR2, looked up from the germline V gene, are MNHEY and SVGEGT. Spanning cysteine to phenylalanine, the CDR3 consists of 14 amino acids. Of the read, only the CDR3 DNA is kept; its 42 bases are in frame from base 1. Libraries were constructed by 5' RACE. Sequencing was carried out with a NextSeq 500. Unique molecular identifiers were attached to individual cDNA molecules in the TCR library protocol so that sequencing error and PCR bias could be corrected. Both TCR alpha and beta chains were sequenced, and tight co-correlation was observed between alpha and beta sequence abundances in each sample. As for the authors' bioinformatics: Decombinator V4 was used to annotate TCR sequences for V gene, J gene and CDR3. TCRs were defined as expanded if a significant change between any two time points was detected under a Poisson model with p below 0.0001. TCR abundances were normalised to the total number of TCRs sequenced per sample and expressed as counts per million. MAIT TCRs were defined by TRAV1-2 paired with TRAJ12, TRAJ20 or TRAJ33, and iNKT TCRs by TRAV10 paired with TRAJ18. VDJdb, accessed on 1 November 2021, was searched for TCRs annotated for CMV, EBV and SARS-CoV-2, and TCRs annotated for more than one antigen were excluded. TCRdb cleaned the public reads at Q25 with fastp, built clones with MiXCR and kept in-frame beta chains. Each record represents a unique CDR3 protein, reported with the most common genes and DNA among its rows. V and J calls and clone size were set by TCRdb, not the authors. A total of 75,000 to 80,000 distinct CDR3 sequences appear in this sample, 11% of them only once. Approximately 12% of the sample lies in the top ten.

The sequencing here drew on whole blood, taken at baseline. The clonotype was recovered from an adult who was a healthcare worker with PCR-confirmed SARS-CoV-2 infection or an uninfected control (not recorded which). The rearrangement joined TRBV6-2 or TRBV6-3 to TRBJ2-5, with no confidently assigned D gene. The DNA sequence is TGTGCCAGCAGCGCCACTGGGATCCATAAGACCCAGTACTTC. Protein translation: CASSATGIHKTQYF.